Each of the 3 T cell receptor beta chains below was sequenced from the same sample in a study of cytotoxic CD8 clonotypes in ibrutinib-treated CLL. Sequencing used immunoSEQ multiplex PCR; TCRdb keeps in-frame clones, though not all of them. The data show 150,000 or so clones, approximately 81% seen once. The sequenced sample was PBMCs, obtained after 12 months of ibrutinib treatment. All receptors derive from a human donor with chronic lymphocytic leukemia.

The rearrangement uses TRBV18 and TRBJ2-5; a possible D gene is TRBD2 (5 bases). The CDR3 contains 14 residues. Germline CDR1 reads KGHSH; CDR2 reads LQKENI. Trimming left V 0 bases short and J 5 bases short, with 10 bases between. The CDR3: CASSPPPPGETQYF. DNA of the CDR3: TGTGCCAGCTCACCACCACCCCCGGGGGAGACCCAGTACTTC.

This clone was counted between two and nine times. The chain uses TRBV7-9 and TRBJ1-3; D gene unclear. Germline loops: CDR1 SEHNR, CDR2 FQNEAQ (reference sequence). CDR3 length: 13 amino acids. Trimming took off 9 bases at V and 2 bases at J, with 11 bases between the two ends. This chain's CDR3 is CASTRGTGNTIYF. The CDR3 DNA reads TGTGCCAGTACTCGGGGTACTGGAAACACCATATATTTT.

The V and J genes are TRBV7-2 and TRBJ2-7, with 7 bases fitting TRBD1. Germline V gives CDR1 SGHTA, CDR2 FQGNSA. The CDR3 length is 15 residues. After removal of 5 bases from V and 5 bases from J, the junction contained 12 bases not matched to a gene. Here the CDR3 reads CASSEDRDLRHEQYF. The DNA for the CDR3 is TGTGCCAGCAGCGAAGACAGGGATTTAAGGCACGAGCAGTACTTC.